This record looks at one T cell receptor beta chain sequence and its context. This sample was taken from a study of blood T cell repertoires in COVID-19. Enrolled through a virtual design, the participants were between roughly 18 and 100 years of age and came from under 25 US areas. Germline CDR1 is MDHEN and CDR2 is SYDVKM. The CDR3 length is 15 residues. The V gene lost 6 bases and the J gene lost 5 bases, with 18 bases spanning the gap. This table comes from immunoSEQ multiplex PCR, and its TCRdb copy is limited to in-frame clones, with some not included. The sample carries around 280,000 clones, 87% recorded once.

The receptor was isolated from a woman between 35 and 50 years old who had recovered from COVID-19. This chain uses TRBV28 with TRBJ2-3; tentative D call: TRBD2 (6 bases). Sequenced input: PBMCs or T cells enriched from blood (not recorded which). The CDR3 DNA sequence: TGTGCCAGCAGACCTTCTAGCGCCGGAGGAGATACGCAGTATTTT. It encodes CASRPSSAGGDTQYF.